This TCR beta chain comes out of a study of T-cell memory formation after mild COVID-19. This clonotype has at least ten counts. V gave up 4 bases and J gave up 2 bases; unmatched junction bases: 7. This CDR3 has 15 residues. The germline gives CDR1 SGHKS, CDR2 YYEKEE (reference sequence). 5'RACE with constant-segment primers built TCRalpha and TCRbeta cDNA libraries with UMIs. TCRdb redid the calling of the 5' RACE reads with MiXCR, one entry per CDR3 protein. The repertoire consists of roughly 100,000 distinct CDR3 sequences, with about 15% occurring once and the leading ten covering under 45%. This rearrangement joins TRBV5-5 to TRBJ2-7; 9 positions agree with TRBD2. Material for sequencing was PBMCs or a T cell subset sorted from them (not recorded which). This TCR was sampled from a man aged 18 to 29 who had mild COVID-19 (a few samples of this study predate the infection). Cell type and time point are not known. The CDR3 here is CASSEIAGAAYEQYF. CDR3 coding DNA: TGTGCCAGCAGCGAAATAGCGGGGGCCGCCTACGAGCAGTACTTC.